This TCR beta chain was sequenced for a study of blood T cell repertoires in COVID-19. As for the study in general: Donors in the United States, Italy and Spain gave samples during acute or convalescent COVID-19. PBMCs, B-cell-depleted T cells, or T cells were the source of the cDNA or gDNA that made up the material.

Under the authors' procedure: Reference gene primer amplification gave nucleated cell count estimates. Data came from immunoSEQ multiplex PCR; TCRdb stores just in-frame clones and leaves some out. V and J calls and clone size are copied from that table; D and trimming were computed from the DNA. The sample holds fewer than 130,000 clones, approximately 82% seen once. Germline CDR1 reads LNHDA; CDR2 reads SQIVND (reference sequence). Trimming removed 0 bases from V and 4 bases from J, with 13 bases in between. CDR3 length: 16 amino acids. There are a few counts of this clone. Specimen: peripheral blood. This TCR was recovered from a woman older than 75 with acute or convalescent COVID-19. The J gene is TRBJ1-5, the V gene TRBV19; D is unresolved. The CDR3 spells CASSIEGGKVNQPQHF. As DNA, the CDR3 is TGTGCCAGTAGTATAGAAGGAGGTAAGGTGAATCAGCCCCAGCATTTT.